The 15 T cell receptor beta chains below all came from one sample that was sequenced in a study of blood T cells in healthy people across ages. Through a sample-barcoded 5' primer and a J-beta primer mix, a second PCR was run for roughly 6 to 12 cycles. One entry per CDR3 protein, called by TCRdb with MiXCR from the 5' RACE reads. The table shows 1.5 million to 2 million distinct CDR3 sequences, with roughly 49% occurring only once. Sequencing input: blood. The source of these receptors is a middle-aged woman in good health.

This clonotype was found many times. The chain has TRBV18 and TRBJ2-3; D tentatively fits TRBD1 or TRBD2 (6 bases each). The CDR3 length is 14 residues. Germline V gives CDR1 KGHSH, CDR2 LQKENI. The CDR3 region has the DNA TGTGCTAGCAGTCCGGGGGCTAGCACAGATACGCAGTATTTT. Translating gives CASSPGASTDTQYF.

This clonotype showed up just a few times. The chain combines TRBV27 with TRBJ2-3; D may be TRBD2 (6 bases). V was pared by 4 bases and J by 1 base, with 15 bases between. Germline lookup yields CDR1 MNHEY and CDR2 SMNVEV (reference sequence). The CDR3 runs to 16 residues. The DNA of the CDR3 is TGTGCCAGCAGTTACGCCGGGGGTGGACGCACAGATACGCAGTATTTT. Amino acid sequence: CASSYAGGGRTDTQYF.

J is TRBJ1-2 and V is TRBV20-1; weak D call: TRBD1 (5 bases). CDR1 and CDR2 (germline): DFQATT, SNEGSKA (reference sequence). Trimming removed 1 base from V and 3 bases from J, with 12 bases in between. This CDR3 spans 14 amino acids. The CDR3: CSARGQRPDYGYTF. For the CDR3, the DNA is TGCAGTGCTAGAGGACAGCGTCCGGACTATGGCTACACCTTC.

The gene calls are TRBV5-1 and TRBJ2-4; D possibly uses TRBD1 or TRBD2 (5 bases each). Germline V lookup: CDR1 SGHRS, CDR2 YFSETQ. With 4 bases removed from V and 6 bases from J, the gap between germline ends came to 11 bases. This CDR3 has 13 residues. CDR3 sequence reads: CASSIGTVNIQYF. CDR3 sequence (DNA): TGCGCCAGCAGCATTGGGACGGTAAACATTCAGTACTTC.

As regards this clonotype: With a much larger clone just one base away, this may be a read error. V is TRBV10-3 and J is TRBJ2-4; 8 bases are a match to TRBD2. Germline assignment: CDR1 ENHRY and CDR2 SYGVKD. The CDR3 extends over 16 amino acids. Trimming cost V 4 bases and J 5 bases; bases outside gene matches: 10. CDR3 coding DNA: TGTGCCATCAGTGGCGAGGCGGGGGGCCCCCAAAACATTCAGTACTTC. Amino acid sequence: CAISGEAGGPQNIQYF.

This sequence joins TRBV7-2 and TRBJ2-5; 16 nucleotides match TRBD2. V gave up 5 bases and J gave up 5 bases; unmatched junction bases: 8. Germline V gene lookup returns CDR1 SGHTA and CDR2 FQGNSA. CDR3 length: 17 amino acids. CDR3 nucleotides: TGTGCCAGCAGCGCGGGACTAGCGGGGGGGCCGATGGAGACCCAGTACTTC. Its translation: CASSAGLAGGPMETQYF. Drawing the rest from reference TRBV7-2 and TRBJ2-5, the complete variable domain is GAGVSQSPSNKVTEKGKDVELRCDPISGHTALYWYRQSLGQGLEFLIYFQGNSAPDKSGLPSDRFSAERTGGSVSTLTIQRTQQEDSAVYLCASSAGLAGGPMETQYFGPGTRLLVL.

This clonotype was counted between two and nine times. The CDR3 sequence: CASGSGFREQYF. In nucleotides, the CDR3 is TGTGCCAGCGGTTCGGGTTTTCGGGAGCAGTACTTC. The chain employs TRBV28 and TRBJ2-7; D remains unclear. CDR3 length: 12 residues. Germline loops: CDR1 MDHEN, CDR2 SYDVKM. Trimming stripped 8 bases from V and 7 bases from J, with 15 bases between.

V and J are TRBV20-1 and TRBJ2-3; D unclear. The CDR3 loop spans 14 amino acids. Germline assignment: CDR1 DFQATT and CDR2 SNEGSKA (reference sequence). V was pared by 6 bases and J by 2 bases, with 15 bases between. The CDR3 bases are TGCAGTGCACGCAGGTCAGCCAACACAGATACGCAGTATTTT. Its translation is CSARRSANTDTQYF.

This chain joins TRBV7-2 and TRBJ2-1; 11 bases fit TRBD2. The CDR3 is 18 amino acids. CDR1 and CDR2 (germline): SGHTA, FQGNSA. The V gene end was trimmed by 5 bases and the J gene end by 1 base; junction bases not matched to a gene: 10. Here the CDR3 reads CASSRPSSGGRSYNEQFF. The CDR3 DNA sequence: TGTGCCAGCAGCCGCCCGTCTAGCGGGGGGAGGTCCTACAATGAGCAGTTCTTC.

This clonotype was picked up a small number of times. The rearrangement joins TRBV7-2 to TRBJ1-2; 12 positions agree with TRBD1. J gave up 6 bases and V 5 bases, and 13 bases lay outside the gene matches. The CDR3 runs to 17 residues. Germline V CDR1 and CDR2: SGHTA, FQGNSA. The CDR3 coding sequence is TGTGCCAGCAGCCCAACCAGGGACAGGGGGCTTTCGAATGGCTACACCTTC. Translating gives CASSPTRDRGLSNGYTF.

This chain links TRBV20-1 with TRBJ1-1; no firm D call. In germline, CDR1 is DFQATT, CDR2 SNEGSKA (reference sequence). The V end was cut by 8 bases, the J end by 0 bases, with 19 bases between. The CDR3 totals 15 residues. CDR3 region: CSPPVKGAVNTEAFF. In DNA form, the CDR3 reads TGCAGTCCCCCCGTGAAGGGAGCCGTGAACACTGAAGCTTTCTTT.

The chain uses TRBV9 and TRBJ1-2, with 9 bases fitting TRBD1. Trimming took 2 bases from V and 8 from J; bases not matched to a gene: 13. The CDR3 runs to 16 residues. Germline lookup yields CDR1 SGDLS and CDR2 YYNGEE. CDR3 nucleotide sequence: TGTGCCAGCAGCGTCACAGGGGGCGCCTCCCCTCGGGGCTACACCTTC. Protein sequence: CASSVTGGASPRGYTF.

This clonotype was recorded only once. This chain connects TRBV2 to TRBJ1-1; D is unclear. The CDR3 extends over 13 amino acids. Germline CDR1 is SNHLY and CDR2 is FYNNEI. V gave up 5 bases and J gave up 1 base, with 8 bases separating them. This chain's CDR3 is CASSMSANTEAFF. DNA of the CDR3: TGTGCCAGCAGTATGTCAGCGAACACTGAAGCTTTCTTT.

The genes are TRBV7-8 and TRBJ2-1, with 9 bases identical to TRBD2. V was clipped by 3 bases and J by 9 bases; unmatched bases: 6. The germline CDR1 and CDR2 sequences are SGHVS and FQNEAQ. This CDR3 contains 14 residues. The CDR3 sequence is CASSFLAGRGEQFF. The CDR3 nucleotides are TGTGCCAGCAGCTTCCTAGCGGGGCGGGGTGAGCAGTTCTTC.

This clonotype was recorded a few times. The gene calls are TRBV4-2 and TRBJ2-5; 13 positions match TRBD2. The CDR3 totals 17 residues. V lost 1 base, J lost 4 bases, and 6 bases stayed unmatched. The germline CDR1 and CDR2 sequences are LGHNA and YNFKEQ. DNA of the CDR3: TGTGCCAGCAGCCAAGTGACTAGCGGGGGGTATACAGAGACCCAGTACTTC. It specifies CASSQVTSGGYTETQYF.